A selection of T cell receptor beta chains follows, all from one sample in a study of synovial regulatory T cells in juvenile arthritis. The data were produced by immunoSEQ multiplex PCR, yet TCRdb's version contains in-frame clones alone and is incomplete. The table lists about 10,000 clones. Sequencing was carried out using Treg cells from blood. These receptors were obtained from a donor aged 2-30 years with juvenile idiopathic arthritis. Each CDR3 is given with its conserved first and last residue. Fields, in order: clone size, J gene, CDR3 length, V gene, CDR3 protein. Clone size, where shown, is once, few, many, or a class for clones that have expanded.

.,TRBJ1-6,13,TRBV2,CASSRGFGSPLHF
.,TRBJ2-5,11,TRBV11-2,CASSFRETQYF
.,TRBJ2-7,13,TRBV4-2,CASSQVGSYEQYF
.,TRBJ2-5,15,TRBV11-2,CASSARDLTQETQYF
.,TRBJ2-1,16,TRBV10-3,CAISEVSRGSYNEQFF
.,TRBJ2-2,14,TRBV2,CASSEREWTGELFF
.,TRBJ2-7,15,TRBV6-1,CASRTFLAGGYEQYF
.,TRBJ1-2,13,TRBV18,CASSRTGHYGYTF
.,TRBJ2-2,17,TRBV10-3,CAISGQVMRGNTGELFF
.,TRBJ1-1,13,TRBV6-1,CASSELGETEAFF
.,TRBJ2-7,11,TRBV7-2,CASSASYEQYF
.,TRBJ2-1,11,TRBV20-1,CSARGSDEQFF
.,TRBJ1-5,15,TRBV5-6,CASSFAGESSQPQHF
.,TRBJ1-2,13,TRBV7-2,CASSFYREEGYTF
.,TRBJ1-5,17,TRBV10-3,CAISESIGRPGNQPQHF
.,TRBJ2-3,16,TRBV10-3,CAISEFGQGAADTQYF
.,TRBJ2-7,16,TRBV18,CASSPRPPRGSYEQYF
.,TRBJ2-1,19,TRBV27,CASSLFFEFSGRAHNEQFF
.,TRBJ1-2,18,TRBV5-6,CASSLVPHTGAGSYGYTF
.,TRBJ2-6,17,TRBV4-1,CASSQDLRGRGANVLTF
.,TRBJ1-3,16,TRBV11-2,CASSWGGFTGGNTIYF
.,TRBJ1-1,19,TRBV7-2,CASSFPGTGTSYLNTEAFF
.,TRBJ1-2,13,TRBV19,CASSPLWEDGYTF
.,TRBJ1-1,15,TRBV11-2,CASSLAGGAYTEAFF
.,TRBJ1-1,13,TRBV6-1,CASSATGNTEAFF
.,TRBJ1-3,16,TRBV6-1,CASSELTGTVGNTIYF
.,TRBJ1-1,13,TRBV18,CASSPTQNTEAFF
.,TRBJ2-7,12,TRBV6-1,CASTGPGYEQYF
.,TRBJ2-1,15,TRBV7-9,CASSLEVSRNNEQFF
.,TRBJ1-1,14,TRBV7-9,CASSLEGMDTEAFF
.,TRBJ1-1,14,TRBV19,CASSIPGQNTEAFF
.,TRBJ2-7,15,TRBV18,CASSPPGLAGDEQYF
.,TRBJ1-2,15,TRBV6-5,CASSRKTGRVGGYTF
medium-sized,TRBJ2-7,12,TRBV7-9,CASSLKGGLPGF
.,TRBJ2-6,17,TRBV7-2,CASSFQGIPSGANVLTF
.,TRBJ2-1,18,TRBV4-1,CASSQERGQGSSYNEQFF
.,TRBJ1-6,13,TRBV19,CASSRGLESPLHF
.,TRBJ2-7,15,TRBV11-2,CASSPGTGHAYEQYF
.,TRBJ2-7,13,TRBV1,CTSSRSSRREQYF
.,TRBJ2-7,14,TRBV9,CASSARDQPYEQYF
.,TRBJ2-1,15,TRBV11-2,CASSLLGGPSHEQFF
.,TRBJ1-2,11,TRBV6-5,CASSYGHGYTF
.,TRBJ2-1,14,TRBV4-1,CASSQEQGYNEQFF
.,TRBJ2-4,15,TRBV19,CASSIPDRGGYIQYF
.,TRBJ1-1,15,TRBV6-6,CASSYPQVKNTEAFF
.,TRBJ2-7,14,TRBV6-1,CASQSQSGSYEQYF
.,TRBJ1-1,16,TRBV27,CASSTLPGTANTEAFF
.,TRBJ1-1,14,TRBV7-8,CASTSYRRNTEAFF
.,TRBJ2-3,14,TRBV6-1,CASSEKRSTDTQYF
.,TRBJ2-3,15,TRBV18,CASSPSTGGTDTQYF
.,TRBJ2-7,14,TRBV5-6,CASRTDPRAYEQYF
.,TRBJ2-1,16,TRBV10-3,CAIKDNGASSYNEQFF
.,TRBJ2-2,18,TRBV18,CASSIGGPSLANTGELFF
.,TRBJ2-7,20,TRBV19,CASSIVPLAGGTEPSYEQYF
.,TRBJ1-2,13,TRBV10-3,CAISENRQTGYTF
.,TRBJ2-5,11,TRBV11-2,CASSSGETQYF
.,TRBJ1-4,19,TRBV4-1,CASSQAWDRGFATNEKLFF
.,TRBJ1-3,13,TRBV5-6,CASSTGSGNTIYF
.,TRBJ2-7,14,TRBV5-1,CASSLGTLPYEQYF
.,TRBJ1-6,13,TRBV19,CASTMGRNSPLHF